A selection of T cell receptor beta chains follows, all from one sample in a study of blood T cell repertoires in COVID-19. Assay used: immunoSEQ multiplex PCR; TCRdb lists only in-frame clones, some missing. The table includes around 200,000 clones, around 80% detected once. Material for sequencing was peripheral blood. The origin of the receptors is a woman older than 75 with active or convalescent COVID-19. The conserved cysteine and the conserved F or W are not part of the CDR3 here. Fields, in order: J gene, clone size, V gene, CDR3 protein. Where a row states a size, it is once, few, many or the class of an expanded clone; other rows omit it.

TRBJ1-1	NA	TRBV13	ASSARGWTEAF
TRBJ1-1	NA	TRBV9	ASSSRSNTEAF
TRBJ1-5	few	TRBV7-2	ASSPGPWSNQPQH
TRBJ2-7	NA	TRBV30	AWSVRGLFYEQY
TRBJ1-1	NA	TRBV5-4	ASSLRDRVNTEAF
TRBJ2-5	few	TRBV5-5	ASSLKMWQGAQY
TRBJ1-6	few	TRBV19	ASRRDTGDSPLH
TRBJ2-1	NA	TRBV6-5	ASSPQAGGLNEQF
TRBJ1-1	once	TRBV6-5	ASSYSYRNTEAF
TRBJ1-2	NA	TRBV28	ASSTSRGGASNYGYT
TRBJ2-3	NA	TRBV27	ASSLGPAGAFGTDTQY
TRBJ2-3	NA	TRBV7-2	ANRGLSGGVADTQY
TRBJ2-3	once	TRBV19	AITLDRCTDTQY
TRBJ2-2	NA	TRBV11-2	ASSFGLAYTGELF